The present entry profiles one T cell receptor (beta chain) with its context. Per germline, CDR1 SNHLY and CDR2 FYNNEI. CDR3 length: 14 residues. Trimming removed 11 bases from V and 4 bases from J; junction bases left unmatched: 11. These data come from a study of shared T cell receptors in the human thymus. This table comes from immunoSEQ multiplex PCR, and its TCRdb copy is limited to in-frame clones, with some not included. The table records about 540,000 clones, 75% to 80% of them present only once. A further study also used this sample, focusing on human thymus T cells.

The sequencing input was thymocytes. This chain connects TRBV2 to TRBJ2-1, with 7 bases matching TRBD2. The receptor's source is a boy in the first two years of life with a congenital heart defect. The CDR3 sequence is CAGPSGAGYNEQFF. Written as DNA, the CDR3 is TGTGCCGGTCCCAGCGGGGCAGGGTACAATGAGCAGTTCTTC.